This T cell receptor beta chain originates from a study of control samples from healthy donors and cancer patients. The germline V gene has CDR1 LNHDA and CDR2 SQIVND (reference sequence). The V and J ends lost 3 bases and 0 bases, in that order; junction bases with no gene match: 5. This CDR3 contains 17 residues. Here immunoSEQ multiplex PCR was the method, and the copy in TCRdb shows in-frame clones only, minus some. The repertoire has approximately 94,000 clones, roughly 86% of them found once; the top ten carry about 1.3%. This sequence joins TRBV19 and TRBJ2-6; the match to TRBD2 covers 7 bases. The clonotype comes from a woman aged 50 to 60 in good health. Specimen: blood. The CDR3 protein is CASSMQRGNSGANVLTF. In DNA, the CDR3 is TGTGCCAGTAGTATGCAGCGGGGAAACTCTGGGGCCAACGTCCTGACTTTC.